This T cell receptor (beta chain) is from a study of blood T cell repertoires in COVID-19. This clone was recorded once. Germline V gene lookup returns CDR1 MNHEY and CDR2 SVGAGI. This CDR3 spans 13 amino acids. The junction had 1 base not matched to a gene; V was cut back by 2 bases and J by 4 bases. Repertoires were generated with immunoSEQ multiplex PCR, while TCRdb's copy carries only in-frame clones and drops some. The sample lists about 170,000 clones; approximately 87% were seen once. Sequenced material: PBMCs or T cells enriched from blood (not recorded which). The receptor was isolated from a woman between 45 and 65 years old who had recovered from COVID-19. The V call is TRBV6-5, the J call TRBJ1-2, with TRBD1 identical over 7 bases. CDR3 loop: CASSYGTVYGYTF. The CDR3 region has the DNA TGTGCCAGCAGTTACGGGACAGTCTATGGCTACACCTTC.